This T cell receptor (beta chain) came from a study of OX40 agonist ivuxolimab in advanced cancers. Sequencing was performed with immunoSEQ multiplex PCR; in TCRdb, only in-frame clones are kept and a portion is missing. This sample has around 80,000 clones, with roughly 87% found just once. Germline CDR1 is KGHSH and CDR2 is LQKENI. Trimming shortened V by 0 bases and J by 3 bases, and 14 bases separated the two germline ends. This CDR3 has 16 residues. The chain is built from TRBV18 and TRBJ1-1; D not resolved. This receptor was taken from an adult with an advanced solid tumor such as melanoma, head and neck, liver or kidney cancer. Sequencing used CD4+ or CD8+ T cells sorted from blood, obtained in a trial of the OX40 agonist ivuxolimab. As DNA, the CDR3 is TGTGCCAGCTCACCACCGTTTCAGAAATTCCACACTGAAGCTTTCTTT. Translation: CASSPPFQKFHTEAFF.